These 21 T cell receptor beta chains came from one sample sequenced in a study of blood T cell repertoires in COVID-19. TCRdb keeps only in-frame clones here, not all; method: immunoSEQ multiplex PCR. The sample has over 130,000 clones, about 82% seen once; the top ten hold more than 3.5%. What was sequenced was peripheral blood. These receptors came from a woman at least 80 years old with active or convalescent COVID-19.

The V and J genes are TRBV12-3 or TRBV12-4 and TRBJ2-7; D not resolved. The CDR3 contains 13 residues. With 8 bases removed from V and 2 bases from J, the gap between germline ends came to 13 bases. Here the CDR3 DNA reads TGTGCCAGCTCTTTAGATATAACCTACGAGCAGTACTTC. Amino acids: CASSLDITYEQYF.

The chain combines TRBV10-3 with TRBJ2-7, with 8 bases aligning to TRBD2. The J segment lost 4 bases and the V segment lost 7 bases, leaving 9 bases of the junction unmatched. CDR1 ENHRY and CDR2 SYGVKD come from the germline V gene. The CDR3 contains 14 residues. In DNA form, the CDR3 reads TGTGCCATCAATAGAGCGGGGGCCGAATACGAGCAGTACTTC. As protein: CAINRAGAEYEQYF.

V is TRBV29-1 and J is TRBJ2-1; D is unresolved. V was trimmed by 0 bases and J by 5 bases, leaving 5 bases between them. Looked up from germline, CDR1 is SQVTM and CDR2 is ANQGSEA. There are 12 residues in the CDR3. The CDR3 sequence is CSVEDRDNEQFF. CDR3 nucleotides: TGCAGCGTTGAAGATAGAGACAATGAGCAGTTCTTC.

This clone turned up a few times. The chain recombines TRBV11-2 with TRBJ1-6, with TRBD1 identical over 7 bases. J was trimmed by 9 bases and V by 3 bases; bases with no gene match: 14. CDR3 length: 17 residues. From germline, CDR1 is SGHAT and CDR2 FQNNGV. CDR3 sequence (DNA): TGTGCCAGCAGCTTTGGCAGCGCAGGGGGAAGAGGTTCACCCCTCCACTTT. It is translated as CASSFGSAGGRGSPLHF.

The V call is TRBV3-1 (or the pseudogene TRBV3-2), the J call TRBJ1-1; D possibly corresponds to TRBD1 (5 bases). The length of the CDR3 is 14 residues. Trimming shortened V by 1 base and J by 1 base, and 7 bases separated the two germline ends. CDR1 LGHDT and CDR2 YNNKEL come from the germline V gene (reference sequence). This chain's CDR3 is CASSQGQPNTEAFF. The CDR3 bases are TGTGCCAGCAGCCAAGGACAGCCGAACACTGAAGCTTTCTTT.

This clone has only a few counts. The chain employs TRBV10-2 and TRBJ2-1; 16 positions agree with TRBD2. V was pared by 6 bases and J by 1 base, with 3 bases of the junction left unmatched. The CDR3 sequence is 17 residues long. In germline, CDR1 is WSHSY, CDR2 SAAADI. CDR3 nucleotide sequence: TGCGCCAGCAGCGGGACTAGCGGGGGGGCATCCTACAATGAGCAGTTCTTC. This gives the protein CASSGTSGGASYNEQFF.

The chain couples TRBV2 to TRBJ1-6; TRBD1 matches at 7 bases. CDR1 and CDR2 from the germline V gene are SNHLY and FYNNEI. There are 14 residues in the CDR3. The V segment lost 4 bases and the J segment 13 bases; nucleotides outside the gene matches: 10. The CDR3 sequence is CASSGDSSLGPLHF. For the CDR3, the DNA is TGTGCCAGCAGTGGGGACAGTTCCCTCGGTCCCCTCCACTTT.

J is TRBJ1-1 and V is TRBV30; a weak D match, TRBD1 (6 bases). This CDR3 is 16 amino acids long. Trimming shortened V by 4 bases and J by 0 bases, and 18 bases separated the two germline ends. Germline assignment: CDR1 GTSNPN and CDR2 SVGIG (reference sequence). The CDR3 coding sequence is TGTGCCTGGACGACAAAATTACAGGGAGTGAACACTGAAGCTTTCTTT. The encoded protein is CAWTTKLQGVNTEAFF.

The chain combines TRBV6-5 with TRBJ1-2, with D hard to call. V lost 7 bases and J lost 4, with 10 bases in between. The germline CDR1 and CDR2 sequences are MNHEY and SVGAGI. The CDR3 has 12 residues. CDR3 DNA: TGTGCCAGCAATACATATCCCTATGGCTACACCTTC. It yields the protein CASNTYPYGYTF.

The J gene is TRBJ2-3, the V gene TRBV2, with TRBD2 matching 8 bases. Germline V gene lookup returns CDR1 SNHLY and CDR2 FYNNEI. There are 14 residues in the CDR3. Germline trimming cut 6 bases from V and 0 bases from J; bases unmatched to any gene: 2. In DNA form, the CDR3 reads TGTGCCAGCAGGCGGGGGGCGAGCACAGATACGCAGTATTTT. This sequence encodes CASRRGASTDTQYF.

In its sample, this clone was seen once. CDR3 sequence (DNA): TGTGCCAGCAGGCTCGGGACAGGGACCTCCTACGAGCAGTACTTC. Amino acid sequence: CASRLGTGTSYEQYF. The chain employs TRBV6-5 and TRBJ2-7, with 9 bases lining up with TRBD1. The CDR3 runs to 15 residues. Germline CDR1 and CDR2: MNHEY and SVGAGI. The ends lost 6 bases at V and 0 bases at J; junction bases unmatched: 6.

The rearrangement joins TRBV14 to TRBJ2-5, with D unresolved. The ends were cut back, 0 bases at V and 5 bases at J, with 10 bases in the middle. CDR1 and CDR2 from the germline V gene are SGHDN and FVKESK. CDR3 size: 14 residues. This chain's CDR3 is CASSQDYGWETQYF. CDR3 coding DNA: TGTGCCAGCAGCCAAGATTACGGTTGGGAGACCCAGTACTTC.

The chain has TRBV9 and TRBJ2-1; 10 bases are shared with TRBD2. Germline CDR1 and CDR2: SGDLS and YYNGEE. V shed 0 bases and J 7 bases; nucleotides not matched to a gene: 13. CDR3 size: 18 residues. CDR3 amino acids: CASSVGRQRGGLGNEQFF. The CDR3 nucleotides read TGTGCCAGCAGCGTAGGTCGACAGCGGGGGGGCTTGGGAAATGAGCAGTTCTTC.

The chain links TRBV20-1 to TRBJ1-1; D remains unclear. Germline assignment: CDR1 DFQATT and CDR2 SNEGSKA (reference sequence). The V end lost 3 bases, the J end lost 4 bases, and 18 bases lay between the germline ends. The CDR3 has 15 residues. The CDR3 is CSASPRRGSGTEAFF. In DNA, the CDR3 is TGCAGTGCTAGTCCGAGGCGGGGATCGGGCACTGAAGCTTTCTTT.

The chain uses TRBV4-1 and TRBJ1-2, with 9 positions matching TRBD1. Losses at the gene ends were 0 bases for V and 6 bases for J; bases not matched to a gene: 14. The CDR3 contains 18 residues. Germline V lookup: CDR1 MGHRA, CDR2 YSYEKL. CDR3 region: CASSQEPHVGTGRDGYTF. For the CDR3, the DNA is TGCGCCAGCAGCCAAGAACCCCATGTTGGGACAGGGAGGGATGGCTACACCTTC.

The rearrangement links TRBV9 to TRBJ1-3, with D perhaps TRBD1 (5 bases). V was trimmed by 1 base and J by 0 bases, leaving 8 bases between them. CDR1 is SGDLS, CDR2 YYNGEE, per germline. The CDR3 loop spans 15 amino acids. The CDR3 spells CASSVSQGSGNTIYF. The CDR3 DNA sequence: TGTGCCAGCAGCGTATCTCAGGGCTCTGGAAACACCATATATTTT. Together with reference TRBV9 and TRBJ1-3, the CDR3 gives the full variable domain: DSGVTQTPKHLITATGQRVTLRCSPRSGDLSVYWYQQSLDQGLQFLIQYYNGEERAKGNILERFSAQQFPDLHSELNLSSLELGDSALYFCASSVSQGSGNTIYFGEGSWLTVV.

Comments on this clone: In the same sample, other DNA sequences code for this CDR3. The chain uses TRBV19 and TRBJ1-5; 7 bases align to TRBD1. The germline V gene has CDR1 LNHDA and CDR2 SQIVND (reference sequence). Unmatched junction bases numbered 4, after V lost 3 bases and J lost 5 bases. This CDR3 comprises 14 residues. DNA of the CDR3: TGTGCCAGTAGTATTCGACAGGGCGATCAGCCCCAGCATTTT. Its protein is CASSIRQGDQPQHF.

A word on this clone: The CDR3 ends on some other residue instead of the conserved phenylalanine or tryptophan, so this is likely a read error. Because the CDR3's place on the DNA is in doubt, the DNA is left out and the CDR3 is given as listed by TCRdb. The chain is built from TRBV25-1 and TRBJ2-7; the table names TRBD2, a call not compared with the DNA. The CDR3 has 8 residues if both end residues are counted. Germline CDR1 MGHDK, CDR2 SYGVNS. CDR3 protein: CASTSAEA.

This chain connects TRBV2 to TRBJ2-5, with 9 bases lining up with TRBD1. After removal of 1 base from V and 1 base from J, the junction contained 4 bases not matched to a gene. CDR3 length equals 16 residues. Per germline, CDR1 SNHLY and CDR2 FYNNEI. In DNA form, the CDR3 reads TGTGCCAGCAGTGAAGGGGGACAGGGCCGCCAAGAGACCCAGTACTTC. Translating it yields CASSEGGQGRQETQYF.

Only a few counts were recorded for this clone. The chain is built from TRBV12-3 or TRBV12-4 and TRBJ1-2, with a tentative D call TRBD1 (5 bases). V was cut by 5 bases and J by 7 bases, with 14 bases left in between. This CDR3 contains 13 residues. CDR3 residues: CASSPGHFSGYTF. Written as DNA, the CDR3 is TGTGCCAGCAGTCCAGGACATTTCTCTGGCTACACCTTC.

The chain is built from TRBV6-5 and TRBJ2-5; 10 nucleotides align to TRBD2. The germline gives CDR1 MNHEY, CDR2 SVGAGI. The CDR3 extends over 15 amino acids. V shed 6 bases and J 4 bases; nucleotides not matched to a gene: 8. CDR3 protein: CASRSIAGGRETQYF. The CDR3 DNA follows: TGTGCCAGCAGGTCAATAGCGGGGGGCAGAGAGACCCAGTACTTC.